This T cell receptor (beta chain) was retrieved from a study of T-cell reconstitution after alpha-beta-depleted transplantation in children. Whole-study findings and limits: Newly produced T cells mostly accounted for T-cell counts and diversity one year post-transplant. In patients about two months after transplant, alpha-beta T cells reportedly arose from several hundred expanded graft clones. Some patients' high day-60 TCRbeta diversity was traced to surviving recipient T cells and thymic progenitors.

Molecular barcoding with unique molecular identifiers was used for the TCRbeta library. A single record per CDR3 protein comes from TCRdb applying MiXCR to the PCR reads. The table includes 330,000 or so distinct CDR3 sequences, about 9.5% detected once. At least ten counts were recorded for this clonotype. The target antigen is unknown. CDR1 is MNHEY, CDR2 SMNVEV, per germline (reference sequence). This CDR3 comprises 18 residues. Trimming at V came to 6 bases and at J to 6 bases, leaving 21 bases not matched to a gene. The clonotype was recovered from a boy under three years old with acute myeloid leukemia, due to receive a stem cell transplant. Sequencing was performed on PBMCs, taken before TCRalphabeta/CD19-depleted stem cell transplant. The gene calls are TRBV27 and TRBJ2-7, with 9 bases identical to TRBD1. DNA of the CDR3: TGTGCCAGCAGCCTCCGGGACAGGGCCCCGAACAGTGATTCCGAGCAGTACTTC. Protein sequence: CASSLRDRAPNSDSEQYF.